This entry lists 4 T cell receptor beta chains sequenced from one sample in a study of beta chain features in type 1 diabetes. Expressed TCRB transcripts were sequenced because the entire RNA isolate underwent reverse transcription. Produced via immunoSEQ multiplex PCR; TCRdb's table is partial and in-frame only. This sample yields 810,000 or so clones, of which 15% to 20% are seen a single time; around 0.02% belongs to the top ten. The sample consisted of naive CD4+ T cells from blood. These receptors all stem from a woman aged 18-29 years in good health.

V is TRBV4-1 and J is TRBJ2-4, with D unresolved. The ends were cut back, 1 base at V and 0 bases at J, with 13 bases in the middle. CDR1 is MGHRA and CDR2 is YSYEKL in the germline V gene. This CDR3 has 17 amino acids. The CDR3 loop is CASSQGVSSPAKNIQYF. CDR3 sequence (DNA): TGCGCCAGCAGCCAAGGAGTAAGCTCCCCAGCCAAAAACATTCAGTACTTC.

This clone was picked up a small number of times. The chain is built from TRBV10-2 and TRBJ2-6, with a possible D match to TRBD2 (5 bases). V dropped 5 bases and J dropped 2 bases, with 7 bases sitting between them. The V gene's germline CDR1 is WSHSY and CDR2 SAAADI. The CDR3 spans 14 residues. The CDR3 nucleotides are TGCGCCAGCAGTCCGGGGACTGGGGCCAACGTCCTGACTTTC. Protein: CASSPGTGANVLTF.

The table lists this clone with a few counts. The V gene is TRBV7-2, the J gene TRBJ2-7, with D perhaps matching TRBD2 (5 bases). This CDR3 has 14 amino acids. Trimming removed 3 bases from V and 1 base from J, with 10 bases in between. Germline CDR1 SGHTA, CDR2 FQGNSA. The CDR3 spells CASSFVEGSYEQYF. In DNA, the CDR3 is TGTGCCAGCAGCTTTGTCGAGGGTTCCTACGAGCAGTACTTC. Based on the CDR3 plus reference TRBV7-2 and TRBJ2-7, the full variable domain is GAGVSQSPSNKVTEKGKDVELRCDPISGHTALYWYRQSLGQGLEFLIYFQGNSAPDKSGLPSDRFSAERTGGSVSTLTIQRTQQEDSAVYLCASSFVEGSYEQYFGPGTRLTVT.

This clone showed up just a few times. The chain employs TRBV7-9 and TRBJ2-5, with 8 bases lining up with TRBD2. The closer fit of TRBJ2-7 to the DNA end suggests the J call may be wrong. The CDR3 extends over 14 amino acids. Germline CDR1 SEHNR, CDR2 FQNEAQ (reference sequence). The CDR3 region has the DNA TGTGCCAGCAGCCTCAGCGGGAGCTCCTACGAGCAGTACTTC. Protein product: CASSLSGSSYEQYF.